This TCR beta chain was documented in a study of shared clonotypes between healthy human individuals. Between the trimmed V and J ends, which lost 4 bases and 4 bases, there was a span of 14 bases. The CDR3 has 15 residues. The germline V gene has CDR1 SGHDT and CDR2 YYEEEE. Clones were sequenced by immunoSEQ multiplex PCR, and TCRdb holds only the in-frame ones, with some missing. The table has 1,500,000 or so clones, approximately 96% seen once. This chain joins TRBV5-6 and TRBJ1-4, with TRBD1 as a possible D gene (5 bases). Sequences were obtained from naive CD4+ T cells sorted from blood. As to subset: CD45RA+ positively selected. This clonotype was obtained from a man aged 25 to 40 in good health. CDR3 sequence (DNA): TGTGCCAGCAGCCCCGCAGGGTTCGGTAATGAAAAACTGTTTTTT. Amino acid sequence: CASSPAGFGNEKLFF.